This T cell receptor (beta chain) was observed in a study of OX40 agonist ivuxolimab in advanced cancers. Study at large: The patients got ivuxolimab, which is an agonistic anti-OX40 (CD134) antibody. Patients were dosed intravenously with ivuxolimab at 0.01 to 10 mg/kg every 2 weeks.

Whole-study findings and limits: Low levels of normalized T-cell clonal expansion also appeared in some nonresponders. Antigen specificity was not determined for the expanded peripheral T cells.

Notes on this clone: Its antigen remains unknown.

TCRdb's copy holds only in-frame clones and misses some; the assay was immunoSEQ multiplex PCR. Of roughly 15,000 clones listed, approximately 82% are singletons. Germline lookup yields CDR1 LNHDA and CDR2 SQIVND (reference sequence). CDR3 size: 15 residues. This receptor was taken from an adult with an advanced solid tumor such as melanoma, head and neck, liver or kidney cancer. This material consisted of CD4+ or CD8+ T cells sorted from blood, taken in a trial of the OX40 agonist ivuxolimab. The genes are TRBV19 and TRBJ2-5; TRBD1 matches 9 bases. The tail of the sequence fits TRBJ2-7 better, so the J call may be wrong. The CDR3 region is CASSDLSGQGHEQYF. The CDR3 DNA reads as TGTGCCAGTAGTGACCTCTCGGGACAGGGCCACGAGCAGTACTTC.